A selection of T cell receptor beta chains follows, all from one sample in a study of regulatory T cells in long-lasting Graves disease. One entry per CDR3 protein results from TCRdb running MiXCR on the multiplex PCR reads. The table lists approximately 210,000 distinct CDR3 sequences, around 16% of them singletons, with around 20% in the top ten. Here the sequenced sample was peripheral blood mononuclear cells (PBMCs), taken at new diagnosis, from a patient treated with antithyroid drugs. These receptor sequences come from a female donor with Graves disease. CDR3s leave out the opening cysteine and the closing phenylalanine or tryptophan.

v_call,j_call,cdr3_aa
TRBV20-1,TRBJ2-1,SASPPAAPSEQF
TRBV7-8,TRBJ2-3,ASSSRVDRLSTDTQY
TRBV30,TRBJ2-7,AWGEDRVPEQY
TRBV10-3,TRBJ2-1,AISESLGLANNEQF
TRBV24-1,TRBJ2-3,ATSDRLAGTDTQY
TRBV6-2/TRBV6-3,TRBJ1-2,ASSERTLIFIRGGTGYGYT
TRBV7-2,TRBJ2-7,ASSRYSSYEQY
TRBV7-2,TRBJ1-2,ASSSLAGTRRNGYT
TRBV19,TRBJ1-2,ASSIDRTGRYGYT
TRBV24-1,TRBJ2-1,ATSDLGSTSSYNEQF
TRBV30,TRBJ1-1,AWSGDRNRGTEAF
TRBV11-3,TRBJ2-3,ASSTRTSGVTDTQY
TRBV7-9,TRBJ1-4,ASSSGQGLTNEKLF
TRBV24-1,TRBJ2-1,AARTSGKDEQF
TRBV3-1,TRBJ2-7,ASSSFTNPTGYEQY
TRBV30,TRBJ2-2,AWSVLLAGDGELF
TRBV30,TRBJ2-3,AWTGGTDTQY
TRBV2,TRBJ2-3,ASRIVDTQY
TRBV7-9,TRBJ2-7,ASSPRRATYEQY
TRBV28,TRBJ1-5,ASRFGLDRGWNQPQH
TRBV20-1,TRBJ2-3,SARKQGAFTDTQY
TRBV7-2,TRBJ2-3,ASSLLVKDTQY
TRBV2,TRBJ2-7,ASRLQIVASGDEQY
TRBV18,TRBJ2-2,ASSPITPGAGELF
TRBV7-2,TRBJ2-7,ASSLDYSESYEQY
TRBV5-1,TRBJ2-1,ASSSLVGAGEQF
TRBV24-1,TRBJ2-1,ATSDLRASGTNEQF
TRBV13,TRBJ1-1,ASSLSQAGGRRAF
TRBV19,TRBJ1-5,ASFDRDGNQPQH
TRBV6-1,TRBJ2-5,ASSLQDYQETQY
TRBV5-8,TRBJ1-4,ASSLMLRVGEKLF
TRBV5-1,TRBJ1-3,ASSSDSSGNTIY
TRBV28,TRBJ2-6,ASSQRLAESGANVLT
TRBV7-9,TRBJ2-3,ASRRGAIGVTRDTQY
TRBV12-3/TRBV12-4,TRBJ2-2,ASSLGPGTGELF
TRBV7-8,TRBJ2-2,ASSSAEMANTGELF